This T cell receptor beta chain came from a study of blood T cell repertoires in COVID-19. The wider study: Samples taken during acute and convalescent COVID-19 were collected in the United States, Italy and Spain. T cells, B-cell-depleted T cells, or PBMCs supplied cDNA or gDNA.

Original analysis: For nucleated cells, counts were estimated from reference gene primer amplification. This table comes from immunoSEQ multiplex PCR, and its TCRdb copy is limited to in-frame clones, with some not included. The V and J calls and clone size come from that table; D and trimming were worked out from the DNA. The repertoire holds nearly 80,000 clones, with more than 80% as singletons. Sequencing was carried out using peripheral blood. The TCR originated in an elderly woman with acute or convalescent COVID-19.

CDR3 loop: CATSDSRGSTDTQYF. DNA for the CDR3: TGTGCCACCAGTGATAGTCGGGGTAGCACAGATACGCAGTATTTT. The chain has TRBV24-1 and TRBJ2-3; D is perhaps TRBD2 (5 bases). The CDR3 contains 15 residues. The germline V gene has CDR1 KGHDR and CDR2 SFDVKD. V lost 3 bases, J lost 0 bases, and 9 bases lay in between.